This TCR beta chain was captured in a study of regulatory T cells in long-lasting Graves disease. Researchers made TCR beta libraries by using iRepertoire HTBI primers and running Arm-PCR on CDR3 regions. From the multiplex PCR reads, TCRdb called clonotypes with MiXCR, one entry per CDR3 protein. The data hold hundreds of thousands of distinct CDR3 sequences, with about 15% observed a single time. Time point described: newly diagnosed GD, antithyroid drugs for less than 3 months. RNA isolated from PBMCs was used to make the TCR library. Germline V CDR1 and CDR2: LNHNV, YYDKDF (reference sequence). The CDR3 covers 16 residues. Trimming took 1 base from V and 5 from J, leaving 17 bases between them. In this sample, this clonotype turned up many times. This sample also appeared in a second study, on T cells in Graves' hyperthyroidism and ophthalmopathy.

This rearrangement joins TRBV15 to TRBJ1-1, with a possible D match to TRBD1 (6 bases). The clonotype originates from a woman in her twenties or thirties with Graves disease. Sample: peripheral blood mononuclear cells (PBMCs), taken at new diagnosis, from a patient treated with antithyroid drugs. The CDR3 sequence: CATSRGIGQGKTEAFF. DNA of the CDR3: TGTGCCACCAGCAGAGGTATCGGGCAGGGGAAGACTGAAGCTTTCTTT.